This is a list of T cell receptor beta chains from one sample in a study of T-cell memory formation after mild COVID-19. One entry per CDR3 protein, called by TCRdb with MiXCR from the 5' RACE reads. The sample records some 330,000 distinct CDR3 sequences, 20% to 25% being singletons. The specimen sequenced was PBMCs or a T cell subset sorted from them (not recorded which). These receptors originate from an adult woman who had mild COVID-19 (a few samples of this study predate the infection). Cell type and time point are not known. Each CDR3 is given with its conserved first and last residue. The order of the fields is CDR3 DNA, CDR3 protein, D gene, J gene, clone size, V gene. D genes are given only for firm matches. Rows may omit the clone size; those that give it use once, few, many or a size class.

cdr3_nt: TGCAGTGCTAGCGGAGGGGCAATCTACGAGCAGTACTTC; cdr3_aa: CSASGGAIYEQYF; d_call: NA; j_call: TRBJ2-7; clone_size: NA; v_call: TRBV20-1
cdr3_nt: TGCGCCAGCAGTGAGCCATCTTTAGGGCCCCCCTATGGCTACACCTTC; cdr3_aa: CASSEPSLGPPYGYTF; d_call: NA; j_call: TRBJ1-2; clone_size: few; v_call: TRBV10-2
cdr3_nt: TGTGCCTGGAGCGTTAACAGGGGAACTGAAGCTTTCTTT; cdr3_aa: CAWSVNRGTEAFF; d_call: TRBD1; j_call: TRBJ1-1; clone_size: many; v_call: TRBV30
cdr3_nt: TGTGCCAGCAGCCTTCGGGGGGTTCTACAAGGGGACAATGAGCAGTTCTTC; cdr3_aa: CASSLRGVLQGDNEQFF; d_call: TRBD2; j_call: TRBJ2-1; clone_size: few; v_call: TRBV7-3
cdr3_nt: TGTGCCAGCAGCGCGTCACGAGGCAGGGATGAGCAGTTCTTC; cdr3_aa: CASSASRGRDEQFF; d_call: NA; j_call: TRBJ2-1; clone_size: NA; v_call: TRBV7-2
cdr3_nt: TGTGCCAGCAACTCCGGGACTAGCCCATTTCAAGAGACCCAGTACTTC; cdr3_aa: CASNSGTSPFQETQYF; d_call: NA; j_call: TRBJ2-5; clone_size: NA; v_call: TRBV21-1
cdr3_nt: TGTGCCAGCAGTTTATTTAGGGGAACGACTCAGCCCCAGCATTTT; cdr3_aa: CASSLFRGTTQPQHF; d_call: NA; j_call: TRBJ1-5; clone_size: NA; v_call: TRBV12-3/TRBV12-4
cdr3_nt: TGTGCCATCAGTGAGGAGGGACTAGCCTTAAATGAGCAGTTCTTC; cdr3_aa: CAISEEGLALNEQFF; d_call: TRBD2; j_call: TRBJ2-1; clone_size: many; v_call: TRBV10-3
cdr3_nt: TGTGCCAGCAGTCTTTTGGGGGAAGGCTCTAATCAGCCCCAGCATTTT; cdr3_aa: CASSLLGEGSNQPQHF; d_call: NA; j_call: TRBJ1-5; clone_size: NA; v_call: TRBV27
cdr3_nt: TGTGCCAGCAGCCAACTACCGGGGGGGCCCTACGAGCAGTACTTC; cdr3_aa: CASSQLPGGPYEQYF; d_call: TRBD2; j_call: TRBJ2-7; clone_size: NA; v_call: TRBV4-2
cdr3_nt: TGCGCCAGCAGCTTGGTAACAGGGTCGTTGATGAACACTGAAGCTTTCTTT; cdr3_aa: CASSLVTGSLMNTEAFF; d_call: NA; j_call: TRBJ1-1; clone_size: few; v_call: TRBV5-1
cdr3_nt: TGTGCTAGCGGGGGGGTTTTGGATACGCAGTATTTT; cdr3_aa: CASGGVLDTQYF; d_call: TRBD2; j_call: TRBJ2-3; clone_size: NA; v_call: TRBV25-1
cdr3_nt: TGTGCCAGCTCACCACCAAATCAGGGAGTATCCTACAATGAGCAGTTCTTC; cdr3_aa: CASSPPNQGVSYNEQFF; d_call: NA; j_call: TRBJ2-1; clone_size: few; v_call: TRBV18
cdr3_nt: TGTGCCACCAGTGATAGTAGAGACACCGGGGAGCTGTTTTTT; cdr3_aa: CATSDSRDTGELFF; d_call: NA; j_call: TRBJ2-2; clone_size: NA; v_call: TRBV24-1
cdr3_nt: TGCAGTGCTTCAGACCCCACAGGGGGCGAGCAGTACTTC; cdr3_aa: CSASDPTGGEQYF; d_call: TRBD1; j_call: TRBJ2-7; clone_size: NA; v_call: TRBV20-1
cdr3_nt: TGTGCCAGCAGCCCCCTCGACGTGTACGAAAAACTGTTTTTT; cdr3_aa: CASSPLDVYEKLFF; d_call: NA; j_call: TRBJ1-4; clone_size: NA; v_call: TRBV7-9
cdr3_nt: TGTGCCAGCAGTTACTCCCCCACCGGGACTAGCGCTGGGAACGAGCAGTACTTC; cdr3_aa: CASSYSPTGTSAGNEQYF; d_call: TRBD2; j_call: TRBJ2-7; clone_size: NA; v_call: TRBV6-2/TRBV6-3
cdr3_nt: TGTGCCAGCAGCTTTAGGCAAATGAACACTGAAGCTTTCTTT; cdr3_aa: CASSFRQMNTEAFF; d_call: NA; j_call: TRBJ1-1; clone_size: few; v_call: TRBV11-2
cdr3_nt: TGTGCCACCAGCAGGGACACCACAGATACGCAGTATTTT; cdr3_aa: CATSRDTTDTQYF; d_call: NA; j_call: TRBJ2-3; clone_size: few; v_call: TRBV15
cdr3_nt: TGTGCCAGCAGTCCAGGGACGCCTTTGCACACTGAAGCTTTCTTT; cdr3_aa: CASSPGTPLHTEAFF; d_call: NA; j_call: TRBJ1-1; clone_size: NA; v_call: TRBV12-3/TRBV12-4
cdr3_nt: TGTGCCAGCACTAAACGGCCGACCTACGAGCAGTACTTC; cdr3_aa: CASTKRPTYEQYF; d_call: NA; j_call: TRBJ2-7; clone_size: NA; v_call: TRBV6-1
cdr3_nt: TGTGCCAGCAGCTTAGGAGGGTGGGATACGCAGTATTTT; cdr3_aa: CASSLGGWDTQYF; d_call: NA; j_call: TRBJ2-3; clone_size: NA; v_call: TRBV7-3
cdr3_nt: TGTGCCAGCAGCTGGACAGGGGGTTCTAGCACAGATACGCAGTATTTT; cdr3_aa: CASSWTGGSSTDTQYF; d_call: TRBD1; j_call: TRBJ2-3; clone_size: many; v_call: TRBV7-9
cdr3_nt: TGTGCCAGCAGCTTAGGGGACAGGAGAATGAACACTGAAGCTTTCTTT; cdr3_aa: CASSLGDRRMNTEAFF; d_call: TRBD1; j_call: TRBJ1-1; clone_size: few; v_call: TRBV11-2
cdr3_nt: TGTGCCAGCAGTCGAGACAGGGCAAATGAAAAACTGTTTTTT; cdr3_aa: CASSRDRANEKLFF; d_call: TRBD1; j_call: TRBJ1-4; clone_size: few; v_call: TRBV6-1
cdr3_nt: TGCGCCAGCAGGCCAAGTAGCGGGGTGAATGAGCAGTTCTTC; cdr3_aa: CASRPSSGVNEQFF; d_call: TRBD2; j_call: TRBJ2-1; clone_size: NA; v_call: TRBV5-1